This T cell receptor (beta chain) was found in a study of Ad26.COV2.S vaccination and SARS-CoV-2 variants. Study-wide background: Into the muscle, Ad26.COV2.S was dosed once or twice, 56 days apart.

Trimming shortened V by 8 bases and J by 4 bases, and 8 bases separated the two germline ends. This CDR3 has 12 amino acids. Profiling relied on immunoSEQ multiplex PCR, and the TCRdb table lists in-frame clones only, not all of them. The table records about 350,000 clones, about 88% of them present only once. Treatment meaning: roughly 18 received Ad26.COV2.S at low or high dose, single or two shots; 5 received placebo; per-sample allocation not given. Collection of the samples took place on day 63 after the first injection of vaccine or placebo. This material consisted of peripheral blood, taken in a trial of Ad26.COV2.S vaccine versus placebo. The TCR comes from a person between 18 and 65 years old who received the Ad26.COV2.S COVID-19 vaccine or a placebo. This chain connects TRBV12-3 or TRBV12-4 to TRBJ2-2, with D uncertain. This chain's CDR3 is CASGPRTGELFF. In nucleotides, the CDR3 is TGTGCCAGCGGTCCCCGCACCGGGGAGCTGTTTTTT.